The 23 T cell receptor beta chains in this list originate from one sample, sequenced in a study of shared clonotypes between healthy human individuals. The assay was immunoSEQ multiplex PCR, and TCRdb's table has in-frame clones only and misses some. Among about 2 million clones, roughly 94% were seen once, and the ten largest hold 0.1% to 0.15%. What was sequenced was naive CD4+ T cells sorted from blood. Subset noted: CD45RA+ positively selected. The receptors derive from a man between 18 and 29 years old in good health.

This chain uses TRBV4-3 with TRBJ2-2, with D unclear. Germline V lookup: CDR1 LGHNA, CDR2 YSLEER. This CDR3 contains 16 residues. Trimming cost V 0 bases and J 2 bases, with 10 bases left between them. CDR3: CASSQDSGLNTGELFF. The CDR3 DNA reads TGCGCCAGCAGCCAAGATTCAGGCCTAAACACCGGGGAGCTGTTTTTT.

This chain uses TRBV6-1 with TRBJ2-7; TRBD2 aligns across 12 bases. There are 15 residues in the CDR3. J was trimmed by 2 bases and V by 3 bases; bases with no gene match: 2. Germline CDR1 MNHNS, CDR2 SASEGT. The CDR3: CASSETSGGTYEQYF. The CDR3 DNA is TGTGCCAGCAGTGAGACTAGCGGGGGTACCTACGAGCAGTACTTC.

The rearrangement uses TRBV6-5 and TRBJ2-5, with D perhaps being TRBD1 or TRBD2 (6 bases each). V was cut by 0 bases and J by 5 bases, with 10 bases left in between. The germline CDR1 and CDR2 sequences are MNHEY and SVGAGI. The CDR3 contains 14 residues. Here the CDR3 DNA reads TGTGCCAGCAGTTACTCGATAGGGGGGGAGACCCAGTACTTC. Translating it yields CASSYSIGGETQYF.

V is TRBV6-1 and J is TRBJ2-7, with a tentative D call TRBD2 (6 bases). This CDR3 has 14 residues. V lost 7 bases, J lost 3 bases, and 16 bases lay in between. The V gene's germline CDR1 is MNHNS and CDR2 SASEGT. The CDR3 region is CASIREAYGYEQYF. As DNA, the CDR3 is TGTGCCAGCATCAGGGAGGCATATGGCTACGAGCAGTACTTC.

The chain links TRBV12-2 to TRBJ2-5; the table's D gene call, TRBD2, was not cross checked with the DNA. TRBV12-2 is a recognized pseudogene. This CDR3 comprises 15 residues. Written as DNA, the CDR3 is TGTGCAAGTCGCCTTAGCGGGGACTACCAAGAGACCCAGTACTTC. Its translation is CASRLSGDYQETQYF.

The chain is built from TRBV4-1 and TRBJ2-5; 10 bases map to TRBD1. Per germline, CDR1 MGHRA and CDR2 YSYEKL. After removal of 1 base from V and 5 bases from J, the junction contained 10 bases not matched to a gene. CDR3 length: 17 amino acids. This chain's CDR3 is CASSQGGTGVIQETQYF. The CDR3 coding sequence is TGCGCCAGCAGCCAAGGGGGGACAGGGGTAATTCAGGAGACCCAGTACTTC.

The chain's CDR3 is CASSHRQLRETYNEQFF. DNA of the CDR3: TGTGCCAGCAGCCACCGGCAATTGCGGGAGACCTACAATGAGCAGTTCTTC. The rearrangement links TRBV11-2 to TRBJ2-1; 7 nucleotides line up with TRBD2. The V gene's germline CDR1 is SGHAT and CDR2 FQNNGV. The CDR3 has 17 amino acids. V lost 5 bases to trimming and J lost 2 bases; unmatched junction nucleotides: 12.

Turning to this clone: The same CDR3 is also encoded by other DNA sequences in this sample. In nucleotides, the CDR3 is TGTGCCATCAGTGAACGGAGCACAGATACGCAGTATTTT. Translating it yields CAISERSTDTQYF. The chain employs TRBV10-3 and TRBJ2-3; D is unresolved. From germline, CDR1 is ENHRY and CDR2 SYGVKD. V lost 3 bases and J lost 0, with 4 bases in between. CDR3 length equals 13 residues.

The chain links TRBV18 to TRBJ2-5, with a tentative D call TRBD2 (6 bases). The CDR3 totals 15 residues. Germline values: CDR1 KGHSH, CDR2 LQKENI. The V and J ends lost 5 bases and 4 bases respectively, with 17 bases between them. CDR3 bases: TGTGCCAGCTCAGCCGGAGGGGTGACAAGAGAGACCCAGTACTTC. Translation gives CASSAGGVTRETQYF.

V is TRBV19 and J is TRBJ2-7; 8 nucleotides line up with TRBD2. CDR3 length: 14 residues. J gave up 2 bases and V 4 bases, and 4 bases lay outside the gene matches. CDR1 and CDR2 from the germline V gene are LNHDA and SQIVND (reference sequence). CDR3 in DNA: TGTGCCAGTAGTAATAGCGGGGAAACCTACGAGCAGTACTTC. Encoded protein: CASSNSGETYEQYF.

Note on this clone: Lacking the conserved final phenylalanine or tryptophan, this CDR3 likely reflects a read error. Because the CDR3's place on the DNA is in doubt, the DNA is left out and the CDR3 is given as listed by TCRdb. The gene calls are TRBV19 and TRBJ2-3; TRBD1, the table's D call, lacks a check against the DNA. The CDR3 has 12 amino acids, counting both end residues. Germline lookup yields CDR1 LNHDA and CDR2 SQIVND (reference sequence). CDR3 protein: CASSPGTGPKTV.

The chain combines TRBV7-9 with TRBJ1-4; D perhaps matches TRBD1 (6 bases). Germline assignment: CDR1 SEHNR and CDR2 FQNEAQ (reference sequence). This CDR3 is built from 14 residues. Trimming removed 5 bases from V and 8 bases from J, with 15 bases in between. The CDR3 here is CASSPQRGGEKLFF. The CDR3 DNA is TGTGCCAGCAGCCCCCAGCGCGGGGGCGAAAAACTGTTTTTT. Looking up the rest from reference TRBV7-9 and TRBJ1-4 gives the full variable domain: DTGVSQNPRHKITKRGQNVTFRCDPISEHNRLYWYRQTLGQGPEFLTYFQNEAQLEKSRLLSDRFSAERPKGSFSTLEIQRTEQGDSAMYLCASSPQRGGEKLFFGSGTQLSVL.

The genes are TRBV30 and TRBJ1-4, with D possibly being TRBD1 (5 bases). The CDR3 runs to 14 residues. V was trimmed by 2 bases and J by 8 bases, leaving 15 bases between them. Germline CDR1 reads GTSNPN; CDR2 reads SVGIG (reference sequence). CDR3 amino acids: CAWSIMGRGEKLFF. In DNA form, the CDR3 reads TGTGCCTGGAGTATAATGGGACGTGGGGAAAAACTGTTTTTT. The full variable domain, its missing parts supplied by reference TRBV30 and TRBJ1-4, is SQTIHQWPATLVQPVGSPLSLECTVEGTSNPNLYWYRQAAGRGLQLLFYSVGIGQISSEVPQNLSASRPQDRQFILSSKKLLLSDSGFYLCAWSIMGRGEKLFFGSGTQLSVL.

The rearrangement joins TRBV2 to TRBJ2-7; 7 nucleotides agree with TRBD1. CDR1 is SNHLY and CDR2 is FYNNEI in the germline V gene. Germline trimming cut 6 bases from V and 3 bases from J; bases unmatched to any gene: 8. CDR3 length: 14 amino acids. The CDR3 region is CASSYRGVGYEQYF. CDR3 bases: TGTGCCAGCAGCTACAGGGGTGTAGGCTACGAGCAGTACTTC.

The CDR3 bases are TGTGCCAGCAGTGAGGGTCCCAGAACCCCTGGGGCCCAGTACTTC. Protein sequence: CASSEGPRTPGAQYF. The rearrangement joins TRBV6-1 to TRBJ2-5; D not certain. Trimming stripped 3 bases from V and 9 bases from J, with 20 bases between. The germline V gene encodes CDR1 MNHNS and CDR2 SASEGT. The CDR3 extends over 15 amino acids.

As to this clone: The sample contains more than one DNA sequence encoding this CDR3. The rearrangement joins TRBV9 to TRBJ1-4; possibly TRBD1 for D (5 bases). This CDR3 comprises 15 residues. Germline V gene sequence: CDR1 SGDLS, CDR2 YYNGEE. The V gene lost 4 bases and the J gene lost 5 bases, with 15 bases spanning the gap. The CDR3 coding sequence is TGTGCCAGCAGCCCGCCAGGGACCGCAAATGAAAAACTGTTTTTT. This sequence encodes CASSPPGTANEKLFF.

The rearrangement links TRBV5-1 to TRBJ2-1; 14 nucleotides align to TRBD2. The germline gives CDR1 SGHRS, CDR2 YFSETQ. V dropped 2 bases and J dropped 3; count of bases not matched to a gene: 13. The CDR3 extends over 20 amino acids. Written as DNA, the CDR3 is TGCGCCAGCAGCTTCCCGGGACTAGCGGGGGTCCCCCTTAACTACAATGAGCAGTTCTTC. It codes for CASSFPGLAGVPLNYNEQFF.

V is TRBV9 and J is TRBJ2-1; possibly TRBD1 or TRBD2 for D (6 bases each). Germline lookup yields CDR1 SGDLS and CDR2 YYNGEE. The CDR3 consists of 15 residues. The V end lost 7 bases, the J end lost 7 bases, and 21 bases lay between the germline ends. CDR3 residues: CASPPRGEFMNEQFF. The CDR3, as DNA: TGTGCCAGCCCCCCTAGGGGGGAGTTTATGAATGAGCAGTTCTTC.

V is TRBV4-1 and J is TRBJ2-1; the match to TRBD2 covers 9 bases. The CDR3 extends over 15 amino acids. The V gene's germline CDR1 is MGHRA and CDR2 YSYEKL. Unmatched junction bases numbered 7, after V lost 4 bases and J lost 6 bases. CDR3 in amino acids: CASSPGGGRGNEQFF. DNA of the CDR3: TGCGCCAGCAGCCCGGGGGGCGGGAGGGGCAATGAGCAGTTCTTC.

This chain links TRBV27 with TRBJ1-1, with D hard to call. V was trimmed by 6 bases and J by 1 base, leaving 6 bases between them. Germline values: CDR1 MNHEY, CDR2 SMNVEV (reference sequence). CDR3 size: 12 residues. The CDR3 reads CASSQENTEAFF. The DNA of the CDR3 is TGTGCCAGCAGCCAGGAGAACACTGAAGCTTTCTTT.

V and J are TRBV7-2 and TRBJ2-1; D is perhaps TRBD1 (6 bases). The CDR3 consists of 14 residues. Germline V gene lookup returns CDR1 SGHTA and CDR2 FQGNSA. Between the trimmed V and J ends, which lost 4 bases and 2 bases, there was a span of 9 bases. This chain's CDR3 is CASSSPGAYNEQFF. Here the CDR3 DNA reads TGTGCCAGCAGCTCCCCAGGGGCCTACAATGAGCAGTTCTTC. Based on the CDR3 plus reference TRBV7-2 and TRBJ2-1, the full variable domain is GAGVSQSPSNKVTEKGKDVELRCDPISGHTALYWYRQSLGQGLEFLIYFQGNSAPDKSGLPSDRFSAERTGGSVSTLTIQRTQQEDSAVYLCASSSPGAYNEQFFGPGTRLTVL.

This clone is a singleton in its sample. V and J are TRBV30 and TRBJ2-5; D tentatively fits TRBD1 or TRBD2 (5 bases each). This CDR3 spans 13 amino acids. Trimming removed 4 bases from V and 5 bases from J, with 14 bases in between. Germline V gene lookup returns CDR1 GTSNPN and CDR2 SVGIG (reference sequence). This CDR3 reads CAWNLGVGETQYF. CDR3 sequence (DNA): TGTGCCTGGAATTTGGGGGTCGGCGAGACCCAGTACTTC.

The chain joins TRBV2 to TRBJ2-7; D may match TRBD1 or TRBD2 (5 bases each). The CDR3 has 18 residues. V was cut by 2 bases and J by 2 bases, with 22 bases left in between. Per germline, CDR1 SNHLY and CDR2 FYNNEI. The chain's CDR3 is CASSELLRAGRATYEQYF. In DNA form, the CDR3 reads TGTGCCAGCAGTGAACTACTTAGGGCAGGGCGGGCTACCTACGAGCAGTACTTC. The entire variable domain, with the rest obtained from reference TRBV2 and TRBJ2-7, is as follows: EPEVTQTPSHQVTQMGQEVILRCVPISNHLYFYWYRQILGQKVEFLVSFYNNEISEKSEIFDDQFSVERPDGSNFTLKIRSTKLEDSAMYFCASSELLRAGRATYEQYFGPGTRLTVT.